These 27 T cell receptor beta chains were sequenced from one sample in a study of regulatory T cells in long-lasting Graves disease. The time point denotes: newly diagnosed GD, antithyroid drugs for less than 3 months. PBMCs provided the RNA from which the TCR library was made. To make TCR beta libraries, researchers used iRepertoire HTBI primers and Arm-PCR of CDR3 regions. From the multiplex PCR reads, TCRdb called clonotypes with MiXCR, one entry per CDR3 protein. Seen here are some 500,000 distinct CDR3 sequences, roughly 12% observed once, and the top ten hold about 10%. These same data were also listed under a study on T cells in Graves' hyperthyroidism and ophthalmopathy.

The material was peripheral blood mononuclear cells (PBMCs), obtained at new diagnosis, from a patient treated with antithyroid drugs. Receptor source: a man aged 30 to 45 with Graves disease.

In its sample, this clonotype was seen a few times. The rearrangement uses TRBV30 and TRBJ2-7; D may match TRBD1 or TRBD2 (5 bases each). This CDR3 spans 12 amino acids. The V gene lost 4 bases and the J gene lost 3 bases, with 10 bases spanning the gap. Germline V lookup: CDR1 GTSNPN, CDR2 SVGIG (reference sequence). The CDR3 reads CAWKGDGYEQYF. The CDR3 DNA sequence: TGTGCCTGGAAAGGGGACGGCTACGAGCAGTACTTC. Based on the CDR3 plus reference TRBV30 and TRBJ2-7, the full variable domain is SQTIHQWPATLVQPVGSPLSLECTVEGTSNPNLYWYRQAAGRGLQLLFYSVGIGQISSEVPQNLSASRPQDRQFILSSKKLLLSDSGFYLCAWKGDGYEQYFGPGTRLTVT.

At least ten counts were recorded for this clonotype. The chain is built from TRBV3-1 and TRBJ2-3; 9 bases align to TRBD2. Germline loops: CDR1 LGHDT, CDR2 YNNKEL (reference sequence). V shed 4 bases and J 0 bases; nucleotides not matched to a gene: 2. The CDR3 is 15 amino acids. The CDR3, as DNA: TGTGCCAGCAGCCGCGGGACTAGCAGCACAGATACGCAGTATTTT. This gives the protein CASSRGTSSTDTQYF.

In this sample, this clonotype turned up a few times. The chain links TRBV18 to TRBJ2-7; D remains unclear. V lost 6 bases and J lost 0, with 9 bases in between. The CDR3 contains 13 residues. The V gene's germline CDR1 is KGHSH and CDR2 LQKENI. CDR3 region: CASSRSRSYEQYF. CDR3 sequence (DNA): TGTGCCAGCTCTCGCTCCCGCTCCTACGAGCAGTACTTC.

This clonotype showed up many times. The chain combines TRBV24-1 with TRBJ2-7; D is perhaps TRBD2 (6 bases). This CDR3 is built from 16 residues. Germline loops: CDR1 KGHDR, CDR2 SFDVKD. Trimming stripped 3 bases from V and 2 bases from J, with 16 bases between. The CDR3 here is CATSDPLSGETYEQYF. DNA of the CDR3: TGTGCCACCAGTGATCCCCTTAGCGGAGAAACCTACGAGCAGTACTTC.

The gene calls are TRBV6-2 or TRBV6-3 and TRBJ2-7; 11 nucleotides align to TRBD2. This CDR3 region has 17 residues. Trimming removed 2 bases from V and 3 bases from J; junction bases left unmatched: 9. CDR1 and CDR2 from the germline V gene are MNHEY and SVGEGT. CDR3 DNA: TGTGCCAGCAGTTACCCCCGGTTTGGGACTAGCGGCTACGAGCAGTACTTC. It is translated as CASSYPRFGTSGYEQYF.

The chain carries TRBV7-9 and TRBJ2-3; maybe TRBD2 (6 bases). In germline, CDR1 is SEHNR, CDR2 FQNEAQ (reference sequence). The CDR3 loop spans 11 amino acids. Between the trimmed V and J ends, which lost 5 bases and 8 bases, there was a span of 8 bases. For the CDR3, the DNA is TGTGCCAGCAGCGGAGGGGTTACGCAGTATTTT. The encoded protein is CASSGGVTQYF.

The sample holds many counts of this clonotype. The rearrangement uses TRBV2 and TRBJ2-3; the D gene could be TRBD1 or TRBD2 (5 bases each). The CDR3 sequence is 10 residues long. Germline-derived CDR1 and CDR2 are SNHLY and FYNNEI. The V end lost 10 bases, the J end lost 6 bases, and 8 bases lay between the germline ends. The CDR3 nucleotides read TGTGCCAAGGGGACGGATACGCAGTATTTT. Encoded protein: CAKGTDTQYF. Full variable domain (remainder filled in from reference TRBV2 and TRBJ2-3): EPEVTQTPSHQVTQMGQEVILRCVPISNHLYFYWYRQILGQKVEFLVSFYNNEISEKSEIFDDQFSVERPDGSNFTLKIRSTKLEDSAMYFCAKGTDTQYFGPGTRLTVL.

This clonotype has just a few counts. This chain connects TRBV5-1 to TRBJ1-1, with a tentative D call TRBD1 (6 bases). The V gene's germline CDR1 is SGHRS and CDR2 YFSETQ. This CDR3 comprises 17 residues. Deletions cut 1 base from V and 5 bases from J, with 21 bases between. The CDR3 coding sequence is TGCGCCAGCAGCTTGTCTAGGGGTTTGGGGGCAAGAACTGAAGCTTTCTTT. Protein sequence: CASSLSRGLGARTEAFF. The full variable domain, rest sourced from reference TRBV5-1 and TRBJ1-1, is KAGVTQTPRYLIKTRGQQVTLSCSPISGHRSVSWYQQTPGQGLQFLFEYFSETQRNKGNFPGRFSGRQFSNSRSEMNVSTLELGDSALYLCASSLSRGLGARTEAFFGQGTRLTVV.

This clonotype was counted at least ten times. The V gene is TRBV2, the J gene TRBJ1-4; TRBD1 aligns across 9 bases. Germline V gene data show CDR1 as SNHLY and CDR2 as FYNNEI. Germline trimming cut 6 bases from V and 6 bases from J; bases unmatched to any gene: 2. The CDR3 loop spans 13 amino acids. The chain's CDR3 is CASSRDRDEKLFF. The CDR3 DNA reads TGTGCCAGCAGCCGGGACAGGGATGAAAAACTGTTTTTT. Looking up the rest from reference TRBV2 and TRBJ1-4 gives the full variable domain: EPEVTQTPSHQVTQMGQEVILRCVPISNHLYFYWYRQILGQKVEFLVSFYNNEISEKSEIFDDQFSVERPDGSNFTLKIRSTKLEDSAMYFCASSRDRDEKLFFGSGTQLSVL.

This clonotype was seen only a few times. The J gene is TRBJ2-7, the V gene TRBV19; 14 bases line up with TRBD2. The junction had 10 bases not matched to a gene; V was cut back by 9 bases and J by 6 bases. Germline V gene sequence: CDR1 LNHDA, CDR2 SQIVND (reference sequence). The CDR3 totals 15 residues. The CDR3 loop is CASRGGTSGSIEQYF. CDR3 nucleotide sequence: TGTGCCAGCAGGGGGGGGACTAGCGGGAGTATCGAGCAGTACTTC.

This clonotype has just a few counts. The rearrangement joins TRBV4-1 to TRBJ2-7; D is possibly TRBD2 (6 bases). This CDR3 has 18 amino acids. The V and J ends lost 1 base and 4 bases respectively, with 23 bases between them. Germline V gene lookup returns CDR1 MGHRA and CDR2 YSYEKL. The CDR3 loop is CASSQVDMGMVGGYEQYF. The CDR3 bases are TGCGCCAGCAGCCAAGTAGATATGGGGATGGTTGGGGGGTACGAGCAGTACTTC.

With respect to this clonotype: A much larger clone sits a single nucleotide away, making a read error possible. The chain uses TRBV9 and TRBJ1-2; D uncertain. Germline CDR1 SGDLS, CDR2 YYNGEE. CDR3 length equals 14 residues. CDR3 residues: CAGSASGGIRGYTF. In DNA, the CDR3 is TGTGCCGGCAGCGCCAGCGGAGGAATCAGGGGCTACACCTTC.

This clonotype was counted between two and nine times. CDR3 protein: CSAGTSGRFTDTQYF. The CDR3 region has the DNA TGCAGTGCTGGGACTAGCGGGAGGTTCACAGATACGCAGTATTTT. The chain combines TRBV20-1 with TRBJ2-3; TRBD2 matches at 15 bases. V lost 5 bases and J lost 2; bases outside the gene matches: 2. The CDR3 length is 15 residues. Looked up from germline, CDR1 is DFQATT and CDR2 is SNEGSKA (reference sequence).

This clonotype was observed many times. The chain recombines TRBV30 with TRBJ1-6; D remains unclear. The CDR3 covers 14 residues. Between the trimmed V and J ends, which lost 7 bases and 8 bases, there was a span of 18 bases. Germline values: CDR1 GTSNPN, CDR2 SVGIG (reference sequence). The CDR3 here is CASRIRGNYSPLHF. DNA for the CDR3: TGTGCCTCCCGGATCCGTGGAAACTATTCACCCCTCCACTTT.

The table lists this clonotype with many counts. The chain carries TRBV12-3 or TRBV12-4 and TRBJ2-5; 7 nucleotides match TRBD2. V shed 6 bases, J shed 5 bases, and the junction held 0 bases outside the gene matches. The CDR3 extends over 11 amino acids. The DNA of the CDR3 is TGTGCCAGCAGCGGGAGGGAGACCCAGTACTTC. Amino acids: CASSGRETQYF.

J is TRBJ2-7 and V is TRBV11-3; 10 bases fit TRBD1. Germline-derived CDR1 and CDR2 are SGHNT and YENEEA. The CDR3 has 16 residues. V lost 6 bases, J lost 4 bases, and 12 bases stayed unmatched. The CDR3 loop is CASSIGTGDRRYEQYF. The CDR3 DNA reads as TGTGCCAGCAGTATCGGGACAGGGGACCGGCGGTACGAGCAGTACTTC. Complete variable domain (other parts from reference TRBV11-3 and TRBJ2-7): EAGVVQSPRYKIIEKKQPVAFWCNPISGHNTLYWYLQNLGQGPELLIRYENEEAVDDSQLPKDRFSAERLKGVDSTLKIQPAELGDSAVYLCASSIGTGDRRYEQYFGPGTRLTVT.

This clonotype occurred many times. CDR3 coding DNA: TGTGCCAGCAGCCCAGGGGCAGAGACTGAAGCTTTCTTT. It yields the protein CASSPGAETEAFF. V usage is TRBV11-3 and J usage is TRBJ1-1, with D possibly matching TRBD1 (6 bases). The germline V and J ends were trimmed by 5 bases and 5 bases, with 12 bases remaining between them. The CDR3 runs 13 residues. In germline, CDR1 is SGHNT, CDR2 YENEEA.

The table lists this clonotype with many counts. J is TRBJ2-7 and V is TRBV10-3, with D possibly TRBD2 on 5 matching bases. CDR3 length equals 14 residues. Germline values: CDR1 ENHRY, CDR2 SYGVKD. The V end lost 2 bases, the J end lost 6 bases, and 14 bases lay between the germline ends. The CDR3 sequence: CAISETPLEREQYF. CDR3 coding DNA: TGTGCCATCAGTGAGACACCACTAGAGCGCGAGCAGTACTTC.

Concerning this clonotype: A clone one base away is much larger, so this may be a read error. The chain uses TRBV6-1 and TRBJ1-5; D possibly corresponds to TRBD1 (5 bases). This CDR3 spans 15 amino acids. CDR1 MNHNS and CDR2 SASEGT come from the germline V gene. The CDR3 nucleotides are TGTACCAGCAGACAGATATTCGGTAGCAATCAGCCCCAGCATTTT. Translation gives CTSRQIFGSNQPQHF.

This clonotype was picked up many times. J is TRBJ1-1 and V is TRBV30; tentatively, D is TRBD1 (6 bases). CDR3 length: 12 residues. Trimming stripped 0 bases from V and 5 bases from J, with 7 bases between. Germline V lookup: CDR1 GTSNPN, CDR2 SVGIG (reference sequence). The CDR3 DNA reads TGTGCCTGGAGTGTACAGGGTACTGAAGCTTTCTTT. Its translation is CAWSVQGTEAFF.

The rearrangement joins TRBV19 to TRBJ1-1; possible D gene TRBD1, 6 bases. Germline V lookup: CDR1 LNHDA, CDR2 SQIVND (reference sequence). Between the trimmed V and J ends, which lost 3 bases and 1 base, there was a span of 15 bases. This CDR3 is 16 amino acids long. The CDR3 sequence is CASSMGQGIKNTEAFF. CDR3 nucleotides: TGTGCCAGTAGTATGGGGCAGGGGATTAAGAACACTGAAGCTTTCTTT.

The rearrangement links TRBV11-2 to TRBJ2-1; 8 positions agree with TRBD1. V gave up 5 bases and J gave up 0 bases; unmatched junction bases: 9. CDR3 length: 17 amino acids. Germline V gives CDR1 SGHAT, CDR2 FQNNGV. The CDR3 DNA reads TGTGCCAGCAGCCTTCCTCAGGGGGCTAGCTCCTACAATGAGCAGTTCTTC. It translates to CASSLPQGASSYNEQFF.

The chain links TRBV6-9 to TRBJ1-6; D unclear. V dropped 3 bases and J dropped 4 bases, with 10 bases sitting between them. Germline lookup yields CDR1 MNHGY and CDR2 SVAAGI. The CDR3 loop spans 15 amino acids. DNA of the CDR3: TGTGCCAGCAGTTACGTGGCAGAGTATAATTCACCCCTCCACTTT. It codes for CASSYVAEYNSPLHF.

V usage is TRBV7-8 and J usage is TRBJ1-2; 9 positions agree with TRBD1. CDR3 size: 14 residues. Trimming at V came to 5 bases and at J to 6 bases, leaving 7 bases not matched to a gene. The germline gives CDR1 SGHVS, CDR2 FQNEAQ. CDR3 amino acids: CASSHPGTGNGYTF. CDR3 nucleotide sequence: TGTGCCAGCAGCCACCCGGGGACAGGGAATGGCTACACCTTC. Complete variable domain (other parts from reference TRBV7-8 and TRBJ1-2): GAGVSQSPRYKVAKRGQDVALRCDPISGHVSLFWYQQALGQGPEFLTYFQNEAQLDKSGLPSDRFFAERPEGSVSTLKIQRTQQEDSAVYLCASSHPGTGNGYTFGSGTRLTVV.

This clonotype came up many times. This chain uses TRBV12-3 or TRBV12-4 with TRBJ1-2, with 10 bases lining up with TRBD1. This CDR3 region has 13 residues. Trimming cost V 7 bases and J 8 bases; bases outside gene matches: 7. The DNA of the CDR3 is TGTGCCAGCACTATGACAGGGGGCGGCGGCTACACCTTC. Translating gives CASTMTGGGGYTF.

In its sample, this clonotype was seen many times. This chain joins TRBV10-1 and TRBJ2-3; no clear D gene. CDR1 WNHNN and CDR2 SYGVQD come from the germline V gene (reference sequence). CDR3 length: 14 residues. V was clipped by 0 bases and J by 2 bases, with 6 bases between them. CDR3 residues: CASSESMVTDTQYF. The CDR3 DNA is TGCGCCAGCAGTGAGTCGATGGTCACAGATACGCAGTATTTT.

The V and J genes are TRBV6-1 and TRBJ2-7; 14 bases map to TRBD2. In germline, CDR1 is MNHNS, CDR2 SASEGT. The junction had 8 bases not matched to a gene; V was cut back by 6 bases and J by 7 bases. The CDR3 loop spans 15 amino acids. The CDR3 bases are TGTGCCAGCAGCCTGGGACTAGCGGGAGCCGGGGAGCAGTACTTC. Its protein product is CASSLGLAGAGEQYF.